This T cell receptor (beta chain) was observed in a study of tumor-infiltrating lymphocytes in primary liver carcinoma. Per germline, CDR1 MDHEN and CDR2 SYDVKM. V was trimmed by 11 bases and J by 2 bases, leaving 15 bases between them. This CDR3 has 13 amino acids. Synthesis of TCR beta cDNA was carried out from 450 to 650 ng total RNA with a constant-region primer. The TCR beta library was amplified through three nested multiplex PCR rounds in a modified ARM-PCR procedure. For approximately 11 cycles apiece, the opening two PCR rounds ran with TRBV1-TRBV30 forward primers and a C-beta reverse primer. TCRdb reprocessed the multiplex PCR reads via MiXCR and lists one record per CDR3 protein. Of about 200,000 distinct CDR3 sequences listed, approximately 65% were seen once; the top ten hold roughly 6.4%. Germline DNA was extracted alongside blood RNA, which was obtained from unsorted whole blood. This clonotype was seen only a few times.

The sample taken for sequencing was peripheral blood. This TCR was recovered from an older woman with primary liver carcinoma and hepatitis B virus infection. The chain carries TRBV28 and TRBJ1-2; maybe TRBD1 (5 bases). Written as DNA, the CDR3 is TGTGCCTTGGCCCCAGGGACCAACTATGGCTACACCTTC. Protein product: CALAPGTNYGYTF.